The clone carrying this TCR beta chain was counted between two and nine times. This sample was taken from a study of blood T cell repertoires in COVID-19. The junction had 14 bases not matched to a gene; V was cut back by 0 bases and J by 5 bases. The CDR3 covers 18 residues. CDR1 and CDR2 (germline): LNHNV, YYDKDF (reference sequence). Produced via immunoSEQ multiplex PCR; TCRdb's table is partial and in-frame only. The sample contains 150,000 to 180,000 clones, roughly 84% of which appear only once. This chain links TRBV15 with TRBJ2-5; TRBD2 matches at 8 bases. Sequencing input: peripheral blood. The source of this sequence is a woman aged 50 to 60 with acute or convalescent COVID-19. The CDR3 reads CATSRDWGEGSGSETQYF. In DNA form, the CDR3 reads TGTGCCACCAGCAGAGATTGGGGGGAAGGGAGCGGGAGTGAGACCCAGTACTTC. The full variable domain, in which reference TRBV15 and TRBJ2-5 provide the parts outside the CDR3, is DAMVIQNPRYQVTQFGKPVTLSCSQTLNHNVMYWYQQKSSQAPKLLFHYYDKDFNNEADTPDNFQSRRPNTSFCFLDIRSPGLGDTAMYLCATSRDWGEGSGSETQYFGPGTRLLVL.